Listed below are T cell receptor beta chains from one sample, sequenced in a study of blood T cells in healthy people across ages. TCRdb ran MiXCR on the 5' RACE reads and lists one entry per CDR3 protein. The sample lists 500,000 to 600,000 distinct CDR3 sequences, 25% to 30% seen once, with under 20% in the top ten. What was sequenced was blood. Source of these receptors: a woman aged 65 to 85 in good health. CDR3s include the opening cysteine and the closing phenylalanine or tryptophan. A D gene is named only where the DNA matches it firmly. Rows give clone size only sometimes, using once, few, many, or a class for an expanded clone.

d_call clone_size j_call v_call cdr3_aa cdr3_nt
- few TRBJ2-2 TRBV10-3 CAISERRSGELFF TGTGCCATCAGTGAGCGTAGGTCCGGGGAGCTGTTTTTT
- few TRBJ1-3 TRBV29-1 CSVRISIGNTIYF TGCAGCGTCCGAATCTCTATTGGAAACACCATATATTTT
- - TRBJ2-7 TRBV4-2 CASSQDQQRAYEQYF TGTGCCAGCAGCCAAGATCAGCAGCGGGCCTACGAGCAGTACTTC
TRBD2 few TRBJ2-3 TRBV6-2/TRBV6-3 CASRLAGRSSTDTQYF TGTGCCAGCCGACTAGCGGGCCGCTCTAGCACAGATACGCAGTATTTT
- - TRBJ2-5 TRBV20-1 CSARGDGTQYF TGCAGTGCTAGAGGGGACGGGACCCAGTACTTC
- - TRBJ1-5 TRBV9 CASSSHSNQPQHF TGTGCCAGCAGCAGTCACAGCAATCAGCCCCAGCATTTT
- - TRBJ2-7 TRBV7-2 CASSSNRGGSYEQYF TGTGCCAGCAGCTCAAACAGGGGAGGCTCCTACGAGCAGTACTTC
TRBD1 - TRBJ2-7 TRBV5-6 CAGSLASYGQGHSYEQYF TGTGCCGGCAGCTTGGCCTCCTATGGACAGGGACACTCCTACGAGCAGTACTTC
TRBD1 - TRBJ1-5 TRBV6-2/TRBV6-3 CASRRQGNGNQPQHF TGTGCCAGCAGACGACAGGGGAATGGCAATCAGCCCCAGCATTTT
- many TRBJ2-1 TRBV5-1 CASSWERARLREQFF TGCGCCAGCAGCTGGGAGCGAGCGCGCCTACGGGAGCAGTTCTTC
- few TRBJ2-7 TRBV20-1 CSARDPAQTYEQYF TGCAGTGCTAGAGATCCTGCGCAGACCTACGAGCAGTACTTC
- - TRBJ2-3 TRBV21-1 CASSLEPSADTQYF TGTGCCAGCAGCCTAGAACCCAGCGCAGATACGCAGTATTTT
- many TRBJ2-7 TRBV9 CASSKEGGSSYEQYF TGTGCCAGCAGCAAGGAGGGGGGCTCTTCCTACGAGCAGTACTTC